The clone carrying this T cell receptor (beta chain) came up many times. The antigen is unknown. V lost 6 bases and J lost 2, with 10 bases in between. CDR1 and CDR2 (germline): SGHTA, FQGNSA. This CDR3 is built from 13 residues. The record originates from a study of T cell repertoires in cytomegalovirus infection. Background on the study: Well-studied HLA-B-restricted epitopes and recently identified HLA-C-restricted epitopes of CMV were both used in the study.

Whole-study findings and limits: Dominating the ex vivo response were HLA-C-restricted CMV-specific TCR beta clonotypes.

One entry per CDR3 protein results from TCRdb running MiXCR on the reads. This repertoire shows hundreds of thousands of distinct CDR3 sequences, 33% found once; its top ten account for roughly a sixth. Specimen: cultured PBMCs, collected from culture after CMV antigen stimulation. The receptor's source is a human donor in good health (CMV status not recorded). Some clones in this sample may be carry-over from other donors' samples. This chain joins TRBV7-2 and TRBJ2-5; D uncertain. CDR3 nucleotide sequence: TGTGCCAGCAGTTTGGATTCACAAGAGACCCAGTACTTC. It encodes CASSLDSQETQYF.